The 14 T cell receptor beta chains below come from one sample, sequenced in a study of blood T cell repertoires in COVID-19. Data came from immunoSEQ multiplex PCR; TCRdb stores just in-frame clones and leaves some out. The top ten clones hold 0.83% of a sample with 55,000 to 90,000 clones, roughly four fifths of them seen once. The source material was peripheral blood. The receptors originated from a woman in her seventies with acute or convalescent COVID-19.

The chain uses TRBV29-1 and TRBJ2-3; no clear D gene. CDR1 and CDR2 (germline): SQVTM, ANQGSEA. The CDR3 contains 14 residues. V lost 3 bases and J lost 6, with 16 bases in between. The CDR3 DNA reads TGCAGCGTTGAGACATATAGACCGCATGATACGCAGTATTTT. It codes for CSVETYRPHDTQYF.

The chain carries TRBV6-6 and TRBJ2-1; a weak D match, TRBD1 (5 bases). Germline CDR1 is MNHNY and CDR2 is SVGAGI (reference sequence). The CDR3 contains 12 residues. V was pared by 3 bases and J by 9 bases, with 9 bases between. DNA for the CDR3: TGTGCCAGCAGTTATCAGGGTGGTGAGCAGTTCTTC. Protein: CASSYQGGEQFF.

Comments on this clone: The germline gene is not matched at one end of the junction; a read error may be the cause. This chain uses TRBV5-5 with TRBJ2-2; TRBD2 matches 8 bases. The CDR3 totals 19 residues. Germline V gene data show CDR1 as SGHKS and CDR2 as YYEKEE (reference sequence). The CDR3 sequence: CASSLAGGAWQTNTGELFF. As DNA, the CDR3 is TGTGCCAGCAGTTTGGCGGGGGGTGCGTGGCAGACGAACACCGGGGAGCTGTTTTTT.

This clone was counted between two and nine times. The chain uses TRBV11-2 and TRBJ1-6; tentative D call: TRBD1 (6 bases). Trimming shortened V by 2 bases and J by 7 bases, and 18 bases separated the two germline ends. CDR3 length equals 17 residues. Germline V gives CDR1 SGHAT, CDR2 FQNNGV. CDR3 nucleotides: TGTGCCAGCAGCTTATTAACAGGTCGGACAGACAATTCACCCCTCCACTTT. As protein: CASSLLTGRTDNSPLHF. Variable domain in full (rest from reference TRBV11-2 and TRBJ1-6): EAGVAQSPRYKIIEKRQSVAFWCNPISGHATLYWYQQILGQGPKLLIQFQNNGVVDDSQLPKDRFSAERLKGVDSTLKIQPAKLEDSAVYLCASSLLTGRTDNSPLHFGNGTRLTVT.

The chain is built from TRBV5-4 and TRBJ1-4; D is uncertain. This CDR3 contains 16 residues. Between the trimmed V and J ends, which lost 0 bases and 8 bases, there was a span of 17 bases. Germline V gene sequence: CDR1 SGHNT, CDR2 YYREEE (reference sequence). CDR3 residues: CASSLDSAGAEEKLFF. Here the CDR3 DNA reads TGTGCCAGCAGCTTGGATTCAGCGGGCGCGGAGGAAAAACTGTTTTTT.

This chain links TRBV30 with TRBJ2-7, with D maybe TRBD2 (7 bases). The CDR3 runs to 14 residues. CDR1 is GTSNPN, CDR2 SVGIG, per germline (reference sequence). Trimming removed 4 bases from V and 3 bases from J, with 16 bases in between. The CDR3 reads CAWIDAGASYEQYF. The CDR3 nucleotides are TGTGCCTGGATAGATGCGGGGGCTAGCTACGAGCAGTACTTC.

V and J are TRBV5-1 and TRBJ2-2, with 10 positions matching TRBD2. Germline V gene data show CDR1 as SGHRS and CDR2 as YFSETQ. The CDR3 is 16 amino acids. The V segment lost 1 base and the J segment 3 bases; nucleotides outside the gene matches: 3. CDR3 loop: CASSLKRGGDTGELFF. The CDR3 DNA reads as TGCGCCAGCAGCTTGAAGCGGGGGGGCGACACCGGGGAGCTGTTTTTT.

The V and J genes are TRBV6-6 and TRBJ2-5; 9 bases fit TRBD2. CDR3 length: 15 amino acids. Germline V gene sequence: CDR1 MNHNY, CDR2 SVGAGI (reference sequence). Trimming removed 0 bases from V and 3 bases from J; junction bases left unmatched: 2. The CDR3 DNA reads TGTGCCAGCAGTTACTCTAGCGGGGGAAAAGAGACCCAGTACTTC. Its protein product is CASSYSSGGKETQYF.

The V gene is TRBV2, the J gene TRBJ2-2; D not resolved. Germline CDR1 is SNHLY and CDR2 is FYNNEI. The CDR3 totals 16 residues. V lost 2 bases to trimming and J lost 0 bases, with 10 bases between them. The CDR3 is CASSESTAANTGELFF. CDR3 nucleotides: TGTGCCAGCAGTGAAAGCACAGCCGCGAACACCGGGGAGCTGTTTTTT. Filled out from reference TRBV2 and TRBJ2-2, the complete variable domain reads EPEVTQTPSHQVTQMGQEVILRCVPISNHLYFYWYRQILGQKVEFLVSFYNNEISEKSEIFDDQFSVERPDGSNFTLKIRSTKLEDSAMYFCASSESTAANTGELFFGEGSRLTVL.

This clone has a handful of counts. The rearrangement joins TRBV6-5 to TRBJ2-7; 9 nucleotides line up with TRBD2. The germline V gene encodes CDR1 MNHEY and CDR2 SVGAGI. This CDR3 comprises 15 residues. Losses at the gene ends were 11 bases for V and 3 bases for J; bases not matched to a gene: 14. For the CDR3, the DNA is TGTGCCGGGCGTCATAGCGGGAGTCCGTACTACGAGCAGTACTTC. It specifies CAGRHSGSPYYEQYF.

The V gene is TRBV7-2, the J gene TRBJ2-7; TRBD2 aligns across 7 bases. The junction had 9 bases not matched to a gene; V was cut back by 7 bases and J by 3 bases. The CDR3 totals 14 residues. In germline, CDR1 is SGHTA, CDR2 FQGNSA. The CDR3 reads CASTPPSGVYEQYF. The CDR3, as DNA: TGTGCCAGCACCCCCCCCAGCGGGGTCTACGAGCAGTACTTC.

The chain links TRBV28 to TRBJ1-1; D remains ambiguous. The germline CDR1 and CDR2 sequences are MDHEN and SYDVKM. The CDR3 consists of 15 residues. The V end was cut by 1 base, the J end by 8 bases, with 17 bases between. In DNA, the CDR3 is TGTGCCAGCAGTTTATTTACGTCTCTGAGAGAGGAAGCTTTCTTT. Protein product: CASSLFTSLREEAFF.

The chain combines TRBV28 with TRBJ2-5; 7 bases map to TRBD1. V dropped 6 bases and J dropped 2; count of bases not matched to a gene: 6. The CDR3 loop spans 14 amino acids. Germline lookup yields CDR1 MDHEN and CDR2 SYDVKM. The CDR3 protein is CASRWDSSQETQYF. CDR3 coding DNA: TGTGCCAGCAGATGGGACAGCTCTCAAGAGACCCAGTACTTC.

The CDR3 region is CASSSPAGDYYGYTF. Here the CDR3 DNA reads TGTGCCAGTAGTTCCCCCGCGGGTGACTACTATGGCTACACCTTC. V gene TRBV19 combines with J gene TRBJ1-2, with no clear D. Germline V gene sequence: CDR1 LNHDA, CDR2 SQIVND (reference sequence). Trimming stripped 5 bases from V and 3 bases from J, with 16 bases between. There are 15 residues in the CDR3.